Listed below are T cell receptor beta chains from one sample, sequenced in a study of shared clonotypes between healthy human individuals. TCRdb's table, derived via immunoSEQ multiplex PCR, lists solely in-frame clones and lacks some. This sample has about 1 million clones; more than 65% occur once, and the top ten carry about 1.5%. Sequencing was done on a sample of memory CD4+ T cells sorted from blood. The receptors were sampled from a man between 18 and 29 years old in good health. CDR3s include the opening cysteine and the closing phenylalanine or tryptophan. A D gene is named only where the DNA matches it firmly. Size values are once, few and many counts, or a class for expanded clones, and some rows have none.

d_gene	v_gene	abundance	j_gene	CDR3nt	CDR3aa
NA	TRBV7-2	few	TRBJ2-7	TGTGCCAGCAATCGTGGCAACGGCCGCTCCTACGAGCAGTACTTC	CASNRGNGRSYEQYF
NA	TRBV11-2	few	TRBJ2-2	TGTGCCAGCAGCTTAGGCGACAGAGAGAGAACCGGGGAGCTGTTTTTT	CASSLGDRERTGELFF
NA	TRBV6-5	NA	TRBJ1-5	TGTGCCAGCAGTTACTCGAAGGATAGCAATCAGCCCCAGCATTTT	CASSYSKDSNQPQHF
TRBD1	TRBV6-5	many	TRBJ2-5	TGTGCCAGCAGTCCCGACAGGGGCAGGAGTGAGACCCAGTACTTC	CASSPDRGRSETQYF
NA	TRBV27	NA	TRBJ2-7	TGTGCCAGCAGTGGATTTAAGATCTACGAGCAGTACTTC	CASSGFKIYEQYF
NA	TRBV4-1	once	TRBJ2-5	TGCGCCAGCAGCCAAGATCGTGGGGGTCGGGAGACCCAGTACTTC	CASSQDRGGRETQYF
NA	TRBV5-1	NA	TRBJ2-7	TGCGCCAGCAGCTTGGCGACGGTTACCTACGAGCAGTACTTC	CASSLATVTYEQYF
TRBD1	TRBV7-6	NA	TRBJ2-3	TGTGCCAGCAGCCTGGACAGGGTAGATACGCAGTATTTT	CASSLDRVDTQYF
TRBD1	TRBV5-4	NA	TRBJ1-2	TGTGCCAGCAGCTTCGGACAGGCAAACTATGGCTACACCTTC	CASSFGQANYGYTF
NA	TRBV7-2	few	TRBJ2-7	TGTGCCAGCAGCACAAACTCCGGGCCCTACGAGCAGTACTTC	CASSTNSGPYEQYF
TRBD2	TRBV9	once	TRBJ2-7	TGTGCCAGCAGCCCGGGGGCTAGCGGGACCTACGAGCAGTACTTC	CASSPGASGTYEQYF
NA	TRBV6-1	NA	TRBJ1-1	TGTGCCAGTTCCTCGGGAGGAGCCATGAACACTGAAGCTTTCTTT	CASSSGGAMNTEAFF
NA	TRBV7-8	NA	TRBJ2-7	TGTGCCAGCAGCTTAGTGGCAGGCGAGCAGTACTTC	CASSLVAGEQYF
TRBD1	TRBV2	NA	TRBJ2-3	TGTGCCAGCAGTTACAGGGGGACCACAGATACGCAGTATTTT	CASSYRGTTDTQYF
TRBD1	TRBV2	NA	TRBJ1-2	TGTGCCAGCAGTGTTTCGGCAGGGGGCACCTATGGCTACACCTTC	CASSVSAGGTYGYTF
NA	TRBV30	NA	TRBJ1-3	TGTGCCTGGAGTGGGACCGCTGGAAACACCATATATTTT	CAWSGTAGNTIYF
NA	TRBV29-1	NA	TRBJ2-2	TGCAGCGCCCGAGGAGGAGGGAACACCGGGGAGCTGTTTTTT	CSARGGGNTGELFF
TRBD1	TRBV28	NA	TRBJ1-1	TGTGCCAGCAGTGGGACAGCCGGAATCACTGAAGCTTTCTTT	CASSGTAGITEAFF
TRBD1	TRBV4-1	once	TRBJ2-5	TGCGCCAGCAGCTGGACGACAGGGAGTGATGCAGGAGAGACCCAGTACTTC	CASSWTTGSDAGETQYF
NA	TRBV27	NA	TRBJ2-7	TGTGCCAGCAGCCCCTGGGGGAGCTCCTACGGGCAGTACTTC	CASSPWGSSYGQYF
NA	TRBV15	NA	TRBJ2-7	TGTGCCACCAGCAGGGCAGGAGGCTCCTACGAGCAGTACTTC	CATSRAGGSYEQYF
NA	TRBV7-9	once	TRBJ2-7	TGTGCCAGCAGCACCGGTACCGGTTCCTACGAGCAGTACTTC	CASSTGTGSYEQYF
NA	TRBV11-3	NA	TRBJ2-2	TGTGCCAGCAGCATAATGACAGACAACACCGGGGAGCTGTTTTTT	CASSIMTDNTGELFF
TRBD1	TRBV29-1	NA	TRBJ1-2	TGCAGCGTTTGGACAGGGGTTGGGTTCTACACCTTC	CSVWTGVGFYTF
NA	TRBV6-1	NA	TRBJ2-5	TGTGCCAGCAGCGCGAATTTTGGAGAGACCCAGTACTTC	CASSANFGETQYF
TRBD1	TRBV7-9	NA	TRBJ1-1	TGTGCCAGCAGCTTAGGCGGGACAGGGGGCGCCAGGGCTGAAGCTTTCTTT	CASSLGGTGGARAEAFF
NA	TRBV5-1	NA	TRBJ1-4	TGCGCCAGCAGCTCCCCGATTCTGGGAGAAAAACTGTTTTTT	CASSSPILGEKLFF
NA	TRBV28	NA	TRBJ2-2	TGTGCCAGCAGTTTTGTGGACCGCAGGGGGGCCGGGGAGCTGTTTTTT	CASSFVDRRGAGELFF
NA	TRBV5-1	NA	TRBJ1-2	TGCGCCAGCAGGGTGGGGAACTATGGCTACACCTTC	CASRVGNYGYTF
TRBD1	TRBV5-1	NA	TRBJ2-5	TGCGCCAGCAGCCCAGGACAGGAACAAGAGACCCAGTACTTC	CASSPGQEQETQYF
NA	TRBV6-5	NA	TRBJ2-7	TGTGCCAGCAGTTACAACAACGAGCAGTACTTC	CASSYNNEQYF
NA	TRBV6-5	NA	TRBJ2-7	TGTGCCAGCAGTAAAGGGGGGCAGAAGCCCGAGCAGTACTTC	CASSKGGQKPEQYF
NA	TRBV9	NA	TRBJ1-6	TGTGCCAGCAGCGGAGGGTGGAATTCACCCCTCCACTTT	CASSGGWNSPLHF
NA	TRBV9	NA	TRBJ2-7	TGTGCCAGCAGCGTAACGCCGTTCTACGAGCAGTACTTC	CASSVTPFYEQYF
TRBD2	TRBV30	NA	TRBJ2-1	TGTGCCTGGATTCCGGTGGCTAGCGGGAGGAGAAGGTCCTACAATGAGCAGTTCTTC	CAWIPVASGRRRSYNEQFF
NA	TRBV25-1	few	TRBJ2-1	TGTGCCAGCAGTGAATTTAACGGGAATGAGCAGTTCTTC	CASSEFNGNEQFF
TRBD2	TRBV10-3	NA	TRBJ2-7	TGTGCCATCAGTGAAAGGGTAGCGGGGGGCTACGAGCAGTACTTC	CAISERVAGGYEQYF
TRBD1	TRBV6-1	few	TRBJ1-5	TGTGCCAGCAATCAAGCGGGACAGGGGCATCAGCCCCAGCATTTT	CASNQAGQGHQPQHF
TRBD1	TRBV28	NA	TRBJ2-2	TGTGCCAGCAGTTCAATAAAACTACAGGGGTTCGGTGGGGAGCTGTTTTTT	CASSSIKLQGFGGELFF
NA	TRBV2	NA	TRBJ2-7	TGTGCCAGCAGTGGACGCATAGTTTACGAGCAGTACTTC	CASSGRIVYEQYF
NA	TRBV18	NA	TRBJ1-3	TGTGCCAGCTCACCGGGGATGGAAAACACCATATATTTT	CASSPGMENTIYF
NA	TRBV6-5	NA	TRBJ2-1	TGTGCCAGCAGCCAGGGGTGGGAGTACAATGAGCAGTTCTTC	CASSQGWEYNEQFF
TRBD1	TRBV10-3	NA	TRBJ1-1	TGTGCCATCAGTGACCGGGACAGGGTCGGCACTGAAGCTTTCTTT	CAISDRDRVGTEAFF